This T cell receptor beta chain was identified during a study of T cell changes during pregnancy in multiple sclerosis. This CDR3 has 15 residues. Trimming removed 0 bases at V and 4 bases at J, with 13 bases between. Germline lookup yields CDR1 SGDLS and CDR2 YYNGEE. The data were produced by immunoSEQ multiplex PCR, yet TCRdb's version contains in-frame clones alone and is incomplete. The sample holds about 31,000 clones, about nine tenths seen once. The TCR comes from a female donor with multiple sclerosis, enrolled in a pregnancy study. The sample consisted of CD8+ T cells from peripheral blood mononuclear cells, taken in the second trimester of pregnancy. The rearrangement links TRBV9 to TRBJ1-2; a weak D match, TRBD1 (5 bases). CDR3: CASSVAGVSGYGYTF. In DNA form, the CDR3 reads TGTGCCAGCAGCGTAGCGGGGGTTTCGGGCTATGGCTACACCTTC.